The 6 T cell receptor beta chains reported below all come from one sample, sequenced in a study of T cells in localized non-small cell lung cancer. Data came from immunoSEQ multiplex PCR; TCRdb stores just in-frame clones and leaves some out. This sample has tens of thousands of clones, with 65% to 85% found just once. The sequencing here drew on peripheral blood, taken before any cancer treatment. These receptors all come from a female donor older than 55 with stage I lung adenocarcinoma.

The chain joins TRBV19 to TRBJ1-5; TRBD1 is a possible D gene (6 bases). CDR1 is LNHDA, CDR2 SQIVND, per germline (reference sequence). The CDR3 contains 13 residues. Trimming left V 3 bases short and J 6 bases short, with 9 bases between. In nucleotides, the CDR3 is TGTGCCAGTAGTATGGGGGCGATTCAGCCCCAGCATTTT. Amino acid sequence: CASSMGAIQPQHF.

The CDR3 DNA reads TGCGCCAGCAGCCCCACAGGGAACACTGAAGCTTTCTTT. Translated, it gives CASSPTGNTEAFF. The chain has TRBV5-1 and TRBJ1-1; weak D call: TRBD1 (5 bases). The germline V gene encodes CDR1 SGHRS and CDR2 YFSETQ. Trimming took 4 bases from V and 1 from J, leaving 8 bases between them. This CDR3 has 13 amino acids. The full variable domain, in which reference TRBV5-1 and TRBJ1-1 provide the parts outside the CDR3, is KAGVTQTPRYLIKTRGQQVTLSCSPISGHRSVSWYQQTPGQGLQFLFEYFSETQRNKGNFPGRFSGRQFSNSRSEMNVSTLELGDSALYLCASSPTGNTEAFFGQGTRLTVV.

V is TRBV28 and J is TRBJ2-7; TRBD1 matches 9 bases. CDR3 length: 13 residues. Germline V CDR1 and CDR2: MDHEN, SYDVKM. Germline trimming cut 6 bases from V and 1 base from J; bases unmatched to any gene: 1. The CDR3 region has the DNA TGTGCCAGCAGGACAGGGGGGTCCTACGAGCAGTACTTC. It encodes CASRTGGSYEQYF.

The chain employs TRBV7-2 and TRBJ2-3; D unresolved. V was pared by 2 bases and J by 0 bases, with 9 bases between. Germline assignment: CDR1 SGHTA and CDR2 FQGNSA. This CDR3 is 15 amino acids long. The CDR3 DNA reads TGTGCCAGCAGCTTAAGTATCGCTAGCACAGATACGCAGTATTTT. It codes for CASSLSIASTDTQYF.

The J gene is TRBJ1-2, the V gene TRBV6-5; TRBD1 matches 9 bases. CDR1 is MNHEY and CDR2 is SVGAGI in the germline V gene. Trimming took 4 bases from V and 7 from J; bases not matched to a gene: 7. There are 14 residues in the CDR3. The DNA for the CDR3 is TGTGCCAGCAGTTCTACAGGGGGCTTCGGTGGCTACACCTTC. Amino acids: CASSSTGGFGGYTF.

The J gene is TRBJ2-3, the V gene TRBV5-1; 12 bases align to TRBD2. CDR3 length: 18 residues. V was clipped by 0 bases and J by 0 bases; unmatched bases: 5. Germline values: CDR1 SGHRS, CDR2 YFSETQ. The CDR3 DNA sequence: TGCGCCAGCAGCTTGGTCCCTAGCGGGGGGGCGAGCACAGATACGCAGTATTTT. This gives the protein CASSLVPSGGASTDTQYF. Filled out from reference TRBV5-1 and TRBJ2-3, the complete variable domain reads KAGVTQTPRYLIKTRGQQVTLSCSPISGHRSVSWYQQTPGQGLQFLFEYFSETQRNKGNFPGRFSGRQFSNSRSEMNVSTLELGDSALYLCASSLVPSGGASTDTQYFGPGTRLTVL.